The TCR beta chain described here comes from a study of PD-1 blockade in classical Hodgkin lymphoma. Study-wide results and limits: The origin of the repertoire differences remains undefined, with disease activity or prior therapy as possible causes. CD4+ TCR diversity, unlike CD8+, climbed significantly by C4D1. TCR diversity at baseline was reported to be reduced in newly diagnosed patients relative to healthy donors.

The CDR3 consists of 13 residues. The ends were cut back, 3 bases at V and 5 bases at J, with 9 bases in the middle. Germline loops: CDR1 SGHTS, CDR2 YDEGEE. Sequencing used immunoSEQ multiplex PCR; TCRdb keeps in-frame clones, though not all of them. Among tens of thousands of clones listed, roughly four fifths were seen once. All patients experienced relapse after autologous stem cell transplantation, and brentuximab vedotin exposure was variable. Patients had relapsed/refractory classical Hodgkin lymphoma with complete response, partial response or progressive disease as best response. In regard to this clone: The antigen is undetermined.

J is TRBJ1-5 and V is TRBV5-8; D is undetermined. This material consisted of peripheral blood mononuclear cells (PBMCs), taken at baseline. The clonotype comes from a human donor with classical Hodgkin lymphoma. The CDR3 DNA reads as TGTGCCAGCAGCTCCGGGCTTTATCAGCCCCAGCATTTT. It specifies CASSSGLYQPQHF.